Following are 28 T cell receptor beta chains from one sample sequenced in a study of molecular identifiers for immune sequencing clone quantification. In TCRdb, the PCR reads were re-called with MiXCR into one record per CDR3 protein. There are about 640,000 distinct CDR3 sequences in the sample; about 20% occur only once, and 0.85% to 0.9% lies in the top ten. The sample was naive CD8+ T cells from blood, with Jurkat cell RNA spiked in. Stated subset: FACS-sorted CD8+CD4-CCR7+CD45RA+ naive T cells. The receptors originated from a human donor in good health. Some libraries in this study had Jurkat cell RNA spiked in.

This CDR3 reads CASSQEARGVADTQYF. CDR3 DNA: TGTGCCAGCAGCCAAGAGGCCAGGGGGGTCGCAGATACGCAGTATTTT. The chain joins TRBV4-2 to TRBJ2-3, with a weak D call TRBD1 (7 bases). Trimming took off 0 bases at V and 4 bases at J, with 14 bases between the two ends. From germline, CDR1 is LGHNA and CDR2 YNFKEQ. The length of the CDR3 is 16 residues.

CDR3 nucleotide sequence: TGTGCCAGCAGCGAAACTAGCGGGGGCGACACCGGGGAGCTGTTTTTT. Translated: CASSETSGGDTGELFF. The gene calls are TRBV7-9 and TRBJ2-2; 11 positions match TRBD2. J gave up 3 bases and V 5 bases, and 5 bases lay outside the gene matches. Germline V lookup: CDR1 SEHNR, CDR2 FQNEAQ (reference sequence). The CDR3 runs to 16 residues. Supplemented by reference TRBV7-9 and TRBJ2-2, the full variable domain reads DTGVSQNPRHKITKRGQNVTFRCDPISEHNRLYWYRQTLGQGPEFLTYFQNEAQLEKSRLLSDRFSAERPKGSFSTLEIQRTEQGDSAMYLCASSETSGGDTGELFFGEGSRLTVL.

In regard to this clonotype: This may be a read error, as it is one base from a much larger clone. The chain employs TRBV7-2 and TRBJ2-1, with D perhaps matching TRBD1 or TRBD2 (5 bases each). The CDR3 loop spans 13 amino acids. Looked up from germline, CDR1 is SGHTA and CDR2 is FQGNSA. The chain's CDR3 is CASSMGTPLGQLF. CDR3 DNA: TGTGCCAGCAGCATGGGGACCCCTTTAGGGCAGCTCTTC.

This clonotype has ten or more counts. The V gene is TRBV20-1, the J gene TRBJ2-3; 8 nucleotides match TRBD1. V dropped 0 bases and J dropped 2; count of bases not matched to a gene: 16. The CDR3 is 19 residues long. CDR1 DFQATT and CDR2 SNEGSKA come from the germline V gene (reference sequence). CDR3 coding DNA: TGCAGTGCTAGAGAGCTGCCTCTACCGGGACAGGAATACACAGATACGCAGTATTTT. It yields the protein CSARELPLPGQEYTDTQYF.

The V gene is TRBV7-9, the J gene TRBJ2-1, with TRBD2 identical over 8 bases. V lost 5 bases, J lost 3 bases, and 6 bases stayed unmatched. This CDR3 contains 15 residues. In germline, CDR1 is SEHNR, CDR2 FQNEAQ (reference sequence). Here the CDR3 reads CASSIAGGYYNEQFF. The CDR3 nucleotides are TGTGCCAGCAGCATCGCGGGGGGCTACTACAATGAGCAGTTCTTC.

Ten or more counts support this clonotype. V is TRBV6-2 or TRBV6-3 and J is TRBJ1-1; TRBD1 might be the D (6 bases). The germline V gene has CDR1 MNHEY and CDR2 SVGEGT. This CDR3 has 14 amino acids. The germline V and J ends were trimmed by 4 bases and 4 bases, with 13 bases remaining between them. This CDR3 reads CASSLTGAVTEAFF. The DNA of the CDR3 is TGTGCCAGCAGTTTGACGGGGGCGGTCACTGAAGCTTTCTTT.

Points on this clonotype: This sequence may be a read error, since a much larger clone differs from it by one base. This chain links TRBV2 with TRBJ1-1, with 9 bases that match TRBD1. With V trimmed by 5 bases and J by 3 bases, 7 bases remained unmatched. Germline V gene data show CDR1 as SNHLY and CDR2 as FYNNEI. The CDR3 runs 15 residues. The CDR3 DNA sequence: TGTGCCAGCAGTCCCGGGACAGGGAAGGACACTGAAGCTTTCTTT. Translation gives CASSPGTGKDTEAFF.

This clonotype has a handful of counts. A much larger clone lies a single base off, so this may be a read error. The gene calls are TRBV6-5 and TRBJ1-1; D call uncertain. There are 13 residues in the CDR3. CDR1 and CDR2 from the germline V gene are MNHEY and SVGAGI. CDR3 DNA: TGTGCCAGCAGTCCCTTACCGAACACTGAAGCTTTATTT. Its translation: CASSPLPNTEALF.

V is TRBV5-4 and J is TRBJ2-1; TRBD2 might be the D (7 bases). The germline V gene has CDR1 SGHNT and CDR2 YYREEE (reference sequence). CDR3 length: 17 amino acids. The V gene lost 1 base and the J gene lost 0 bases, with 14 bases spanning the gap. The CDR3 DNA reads TGTGCCAGCAGCTTGAGGGGCGGGGGCACCTCCTACAATGAGCAGTTCTTC. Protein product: CASSLRGGGTSYNEQFF.

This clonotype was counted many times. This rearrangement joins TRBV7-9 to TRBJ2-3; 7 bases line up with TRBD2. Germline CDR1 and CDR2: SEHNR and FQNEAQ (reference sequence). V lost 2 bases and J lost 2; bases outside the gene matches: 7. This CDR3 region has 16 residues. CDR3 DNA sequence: TGTGCCAGCAGCTTACCAGCGGGGAATCCCACAGATACGCAGTATTTT. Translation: CASSLPAGNPTDTQYF.

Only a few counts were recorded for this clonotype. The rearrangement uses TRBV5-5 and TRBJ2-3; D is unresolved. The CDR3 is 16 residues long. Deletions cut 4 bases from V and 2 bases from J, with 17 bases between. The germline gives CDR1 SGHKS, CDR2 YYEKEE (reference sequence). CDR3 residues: CASSNAKTSTTDTQYF. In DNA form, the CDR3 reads TGTGCCAGCAGCAACGCTAAGACTTCGACCACAGATACGCAGTATTTT.

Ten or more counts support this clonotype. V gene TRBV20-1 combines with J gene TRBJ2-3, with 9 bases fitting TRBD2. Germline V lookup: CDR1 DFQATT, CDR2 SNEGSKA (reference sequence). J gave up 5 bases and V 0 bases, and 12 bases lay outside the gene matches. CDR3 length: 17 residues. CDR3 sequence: CSARDLEVAGVGDTQYF. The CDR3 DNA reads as TGCAGTGCTAGAGATCTGGAGGTAGCGGGGGTTGGAGATACGCAGTATTTT.

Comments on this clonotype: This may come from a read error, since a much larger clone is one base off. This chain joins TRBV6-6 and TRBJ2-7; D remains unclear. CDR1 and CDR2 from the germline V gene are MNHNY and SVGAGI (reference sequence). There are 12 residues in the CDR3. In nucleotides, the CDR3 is TGTGCCAGCAGTTACTTGAGTGACGAGCAGTCCTTC. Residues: CASSYLSDEQSF.

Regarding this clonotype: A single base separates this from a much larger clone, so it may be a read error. The CDR3 sequence is CASSPDMGLTYVQYF. DNA of the CDR3: TGCGCCAGCAGCCCTGACATGGGGCTGACCTACGTGCAGTACTTC. The V call is TRBV5-1, the J call TRBJ2-7; tentative D call: TRBD1 (5 bases). Looked up from germline, CDR1 is SGHRS and CDR2 is YFSETQ. The CDR3 runs 15 residues.

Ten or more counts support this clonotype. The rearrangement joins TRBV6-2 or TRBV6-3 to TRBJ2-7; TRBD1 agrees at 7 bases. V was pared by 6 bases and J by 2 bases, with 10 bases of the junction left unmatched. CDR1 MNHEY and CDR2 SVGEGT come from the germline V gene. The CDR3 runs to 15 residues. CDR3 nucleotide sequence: TGTGCCAGCAGAGACCGTACAGGGGTTGCCTACGAGCAGTACTTC. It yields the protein CASRDRTGVAYEQYF.

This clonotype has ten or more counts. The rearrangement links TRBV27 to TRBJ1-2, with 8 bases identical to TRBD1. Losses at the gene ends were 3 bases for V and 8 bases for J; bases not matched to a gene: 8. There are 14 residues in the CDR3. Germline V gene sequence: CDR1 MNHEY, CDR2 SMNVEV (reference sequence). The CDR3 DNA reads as TGTGCCAGCAGTTTCGGCAGGGGGCATAGAGGCTACACCTTC. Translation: CASSFGRGHRGYTF.

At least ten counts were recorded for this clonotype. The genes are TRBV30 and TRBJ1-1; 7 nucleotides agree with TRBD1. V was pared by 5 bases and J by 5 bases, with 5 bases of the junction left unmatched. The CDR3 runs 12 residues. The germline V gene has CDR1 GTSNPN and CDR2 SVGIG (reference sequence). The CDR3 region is CAWGQAGTEAFF. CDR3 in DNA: TGTGCCTGGGGACAGGCGGGGACTGAAGCTTTCTTT.

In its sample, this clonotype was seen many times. CDR3 region: CAWIAESSYEQYF. The CDR3 nucleotides are TGTGCCTGGATAGCGGAAAGCTCCTACGAGCAGTACTTC. The genes are TRBV30 and TRBJ2-7; tentative D call: TRBD2 (6 bases). Germline V gene data show CDR1 as GTSNPN and CDR2 as SVGIG (reference sequence). The CDR3 sequence is 13 residues long. Trimming pared 4 bases from V and 0 bases from J, leaving 10 bases between.

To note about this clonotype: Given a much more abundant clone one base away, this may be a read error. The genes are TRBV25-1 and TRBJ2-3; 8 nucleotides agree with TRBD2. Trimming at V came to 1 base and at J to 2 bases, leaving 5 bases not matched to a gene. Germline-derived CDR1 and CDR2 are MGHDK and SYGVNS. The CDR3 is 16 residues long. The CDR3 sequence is CASSELAGWDTDTQYF. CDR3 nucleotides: TGTGCCAGCAGTGAATTAGCGGGATGGGACACAGATACGCAGTATTTT.

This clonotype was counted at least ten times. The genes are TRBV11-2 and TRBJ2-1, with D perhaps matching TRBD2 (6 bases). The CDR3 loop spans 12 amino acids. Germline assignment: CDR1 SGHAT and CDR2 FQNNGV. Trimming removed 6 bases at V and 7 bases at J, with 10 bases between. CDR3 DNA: TGTGCCAGCAGTTTCAGCGGGAATGAGCAGTTCTTC. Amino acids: CASSFSGNEQFF.

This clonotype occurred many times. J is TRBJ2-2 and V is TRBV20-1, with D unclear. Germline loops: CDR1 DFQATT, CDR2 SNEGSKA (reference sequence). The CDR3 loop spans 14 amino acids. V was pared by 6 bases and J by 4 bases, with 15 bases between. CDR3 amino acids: CSAQTTRLTGELFF. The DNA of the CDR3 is TGCAGTGCCCAGACGACAAGACTCACCGGGGAGCTGTTTTTT.

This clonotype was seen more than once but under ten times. CDR3 DNA: TGCGCCAGCAGCCAAGATACAGCGGATGGGGAGACCCAGTACTTC. Encoded protein: CASSQDTADGETQYF. The chain is built from TRBV4-3 and TRBJ2-5, with D perhaps TRBD2 (5 bases). The length of the CDR3 is 15 residues. Germline lookup yields CDR1 LGHNA and CDR2 YSLEER. Deletions cut 0 bases from V and 5 bases from J, with 13 bases between.

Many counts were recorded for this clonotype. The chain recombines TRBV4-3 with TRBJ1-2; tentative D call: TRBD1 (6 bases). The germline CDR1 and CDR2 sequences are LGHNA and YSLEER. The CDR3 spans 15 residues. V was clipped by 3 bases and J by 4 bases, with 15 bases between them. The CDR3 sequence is CASSQFPDRSYGYTF. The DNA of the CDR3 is TGCGCCAGCAGCCAGTTCCCTGACAGGTCCTATGGCTACACCTTC.

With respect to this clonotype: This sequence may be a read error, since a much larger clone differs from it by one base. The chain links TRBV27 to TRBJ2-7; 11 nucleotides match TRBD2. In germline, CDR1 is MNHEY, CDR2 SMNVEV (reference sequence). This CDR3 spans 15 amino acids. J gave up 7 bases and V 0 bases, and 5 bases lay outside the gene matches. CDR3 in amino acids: CASSLSTSGVGEQYF. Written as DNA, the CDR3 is TGTGCCAGCAGTTTATCGACTAGCGGGGTGGGGGAGCAGTACTTC.

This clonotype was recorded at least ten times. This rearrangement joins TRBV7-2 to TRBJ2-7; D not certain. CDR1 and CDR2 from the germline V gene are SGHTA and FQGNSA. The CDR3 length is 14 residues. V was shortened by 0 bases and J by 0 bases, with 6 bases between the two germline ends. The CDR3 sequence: CASSLATDSYEQYF. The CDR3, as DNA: TGTGCCAGCAGCTTAGCGACGGACTCCTACGAGCAGTACTTC.

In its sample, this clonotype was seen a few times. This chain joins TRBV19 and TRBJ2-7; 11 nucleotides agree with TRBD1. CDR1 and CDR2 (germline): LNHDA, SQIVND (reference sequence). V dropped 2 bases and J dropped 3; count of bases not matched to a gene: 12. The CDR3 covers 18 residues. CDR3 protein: CASSISGLSGTGGYEQYF. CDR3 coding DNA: TGTGCCAGTAGTATATCTGGCCTCTCCGGGACAGGGGGCTACGAGCAGTACTTC.

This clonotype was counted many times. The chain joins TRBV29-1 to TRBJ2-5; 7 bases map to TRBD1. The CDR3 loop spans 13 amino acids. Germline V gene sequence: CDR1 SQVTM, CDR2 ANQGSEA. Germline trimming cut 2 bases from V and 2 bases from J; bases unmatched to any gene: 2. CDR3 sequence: CSVESDRQETQYF. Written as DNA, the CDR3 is TGCAGCGTTGAATCGGACAGGCAAGAGACCCAGTACTTC.

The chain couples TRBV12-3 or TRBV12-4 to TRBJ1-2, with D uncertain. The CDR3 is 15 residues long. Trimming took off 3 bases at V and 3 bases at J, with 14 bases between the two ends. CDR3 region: CASSFDTPGDYGYTF. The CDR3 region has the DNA TGTGCCAGCAGTTTCGACACCCCGGGAGACTATGGCTACACCTTC.